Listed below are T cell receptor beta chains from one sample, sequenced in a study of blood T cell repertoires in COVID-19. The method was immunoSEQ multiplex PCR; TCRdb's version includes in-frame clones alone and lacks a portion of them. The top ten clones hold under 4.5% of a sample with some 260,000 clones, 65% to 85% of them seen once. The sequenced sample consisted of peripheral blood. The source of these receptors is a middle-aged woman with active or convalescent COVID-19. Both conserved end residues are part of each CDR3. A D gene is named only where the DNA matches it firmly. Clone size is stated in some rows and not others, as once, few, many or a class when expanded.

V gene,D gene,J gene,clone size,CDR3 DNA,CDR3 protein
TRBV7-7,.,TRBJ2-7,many,TGTGCCAGCAGCTTATCCTTAGGGGTCGGATACGAGCAGTACTTC,CASSLSLGVGYEQYF
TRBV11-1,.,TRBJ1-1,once,TGTGCCAGCAGCACTGACAGGAACACTGAAGCTTTCTTT,CASSTDRNTEAFF
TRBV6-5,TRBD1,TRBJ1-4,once,TGTGCCAGCAGCGCTGACAGGGTGGGAGAAAAACTGTTTTTT,CASSADRVGEKLFF
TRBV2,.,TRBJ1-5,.,TGTGCCAGCAGTGTCCCCCCAGGGAGGGGTCAGCCCCAGCATTTT,CASSVPPGRGQPQHF
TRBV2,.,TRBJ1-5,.,TGTGCCAGCAGTGAAAACCCAGGGGTCAATCAGCCCCAGCATTTT,CASSENPGVNQPQHF
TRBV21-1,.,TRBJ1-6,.,TGTGCCAGCAGCAAAAAAGGACCGACATGGAGGAGACCTAATTCACCCCTCCACTTT,CASSKKGPTWRRPNSPLHF
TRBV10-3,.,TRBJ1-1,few,TGTGCCATCAGTGCTAACCAGGGGATGAACACTGAAGCTTTCTTT,CAISANQGMNTEAFF
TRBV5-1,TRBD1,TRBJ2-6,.,TGCGCCAGCTGCCGAACAGGGGCCATACCCGGGGCCAACGTCCTGACTTTC,CASCRTGAIPGANVLTF
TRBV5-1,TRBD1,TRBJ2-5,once,TGCGCCAGCAGGCCCGGGACAGGGGAGTGGGCCCAGTACTTC,CASRPGTGEWAQYF
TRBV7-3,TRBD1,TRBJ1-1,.,TGTGCCAGCAGCATAGGGGGACAGTCGAACACTGAAGCTTTCTTT,CASSIGGQSNTEAFF
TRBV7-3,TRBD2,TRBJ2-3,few,TGTGCCAGCAGCTTGTCGGGGGGGCGCACAGATACGCAGTATTTT,CASSLSGGRTDTQYF
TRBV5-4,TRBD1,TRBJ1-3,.,TGTGCCAGCAGCCCTCGACAGGGCGCTTTCGGAAACACCATATATTTT,CASSPRQGAFGNTIYF
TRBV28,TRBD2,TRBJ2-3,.,TGTGCCAGCAGTTTTTCCGGGCGGGGGGCTCAGTATTTT,CASSFSGRGAQYF
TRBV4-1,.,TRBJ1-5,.,TGCGCCAGCAGCCAAGTCCGGACCGGACTGCCCAATCAGCCCCAGCATTTT,CASSQVRTGLPNQPQHF
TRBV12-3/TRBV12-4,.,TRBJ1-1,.,TGTGCCAGCAGTTCATCTTTAAAAGCCGAAGCTTTCTTT,CASSSSLKAEAFF
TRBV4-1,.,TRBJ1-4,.,TGCGCCAGCAGGTCTAGGGGTGGTGTAGAGGAAAAACTGTTTTTT,CASRSRGGVEEKLFF
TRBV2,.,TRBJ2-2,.,TGTGCCAGCAGCCGGGTAGCGACCGGGACCGGGGAGCTGTTTTTT,CASSRVATGTGELFF
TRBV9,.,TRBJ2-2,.,TGTGCCAGCAGCGGATCAGGGTCGGGCACCGGGGAGCTGTTTTTT,CASSGSGSGTGELFF
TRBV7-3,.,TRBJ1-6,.,TGTGCCAGCAGCTTAATGGGGCAGGGTCGGTCACCCCTCCACTTT,CASSLMGQGRSPLHF
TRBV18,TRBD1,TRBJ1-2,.,TGTGCCAGCTCACCCTCGGGACAGGGGGCGCGCGGTGGCTACACCTTC,CASSPSGQGARGGYTF
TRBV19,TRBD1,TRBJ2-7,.,TGTGCCAGTAGCCTAGACAGGGGGCTTTCCTACGAGCAGTACTTC,CASSLDRGLSYEQYF
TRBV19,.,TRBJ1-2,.,TGTGCCAGTAGTATAGGACAGCCCTATGGCTACACCTTC,CASSIGQPYGYTF
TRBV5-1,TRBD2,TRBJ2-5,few,TGCGCCAGCAGCTTGGGACTAGCTTGGGAGACCCAGTACTTC,CASSLGLAWETQYF
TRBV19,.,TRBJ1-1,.,TGTGCCAGCTCAACCCGACGGGGATTGGATGAAGCTTTCTTT,CASSTRRGLDEAFF
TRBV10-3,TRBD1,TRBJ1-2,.,TGTGCCATCAGTTGGACAGGAGCTAACTATGGCTACACCTTC,CAISWTGANYGYTF
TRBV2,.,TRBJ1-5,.,TGTGCCAGCAGCGAACAGGGTAAGGACAATCAGCCCCAGCATTTT,CASSEQGKDNQPQHF
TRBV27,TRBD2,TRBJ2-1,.,TGTGCCAGCAGCGCTAGCGGGGGGCTTTACAATGAGCAGTTCTTC,CASSASGGLYNEQFF
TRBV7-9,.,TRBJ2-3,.,TGTGCCAGCAGCATCTCGGCGGGGGATACGCAGTATTTT,CASSISAGDTQYF
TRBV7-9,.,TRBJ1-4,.,TGTGCCAGCAGCTTCGACGGGGGTGAAAAACTGTTTTTT,CASSFDGGEKLFF
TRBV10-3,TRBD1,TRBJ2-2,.,TGTGCCATCAGTGAGACAGGGGAAACCGGGGAGCTGTTTTTT,CAISETGETGELFF
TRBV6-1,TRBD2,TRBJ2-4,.,TGTGCCAGCAGTGAAAGTCGGGGCGCTAGCGGGGGAGCCAAAAACATTCAGTACTTC,CASSESRGASGGAKNIQYF
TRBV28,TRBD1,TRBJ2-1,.,TGTGCCAGCAGCTCAAATCGTTGGGACAGGGGAGGTATAAATGAGCAGTTCTTC,CASSSNRWDRGGINEQFF
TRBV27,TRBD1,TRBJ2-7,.,TGTGCCAGCAGGAGACAGGGGTGGCAGACCTACGAGCAGTACTTC,CASRRQGWQTYEQYF
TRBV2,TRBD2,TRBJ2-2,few,TGTGCCAGCAGAGGACTAGCGAGCACCGGGGAGCTGTTTTTT,CASRGLASTGELFF
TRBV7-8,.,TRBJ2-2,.,TGTGCCACCTCTGGCGGGGTAAATTTCGACACCGGGGAGCTGTTTTTT,CATSGGVNFDTGELFF
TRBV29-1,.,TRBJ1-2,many,TGCAGCGTTGAAACCGCCAGGGGCGACTATGGCTACACCTTC,CSVETARGDYGYTF
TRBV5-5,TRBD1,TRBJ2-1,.,TGTGCCAGCAGCCGGGACAGGGGGATTGATGAGCAGTTCTTC,CASSRDRGIDEQFF
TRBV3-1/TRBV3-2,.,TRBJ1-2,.,TGTGCCAGCAGCCCGTCCAGGGAGGGGAACTATGGCTACACCTTC,CASSPSREGNYGYTF
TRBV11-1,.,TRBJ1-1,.,TGTGCCAGCAGCTTAGCGAGTCCGAACACTGAAGCTTTCTTT,CASSLASPNTEAFF
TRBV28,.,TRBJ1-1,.,TGTGCCAGCAGTTTCCCAGGGGACCCGAGAACTGAAGCTTTCTTT,CASSFPGDPRTEAFF
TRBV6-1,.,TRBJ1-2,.,TGTGCCAGCAGTGATCCGACAGCTAACTATGGCTACACCTTC,CASSDPTANYGYTF
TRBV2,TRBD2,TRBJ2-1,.,TGTGCCAGCAGACTAGCGGACAATGAGCAGTTCTTC,CASRLADNEQFF
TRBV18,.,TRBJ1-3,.,TGTGCCAGCTCACGGAGCTCTGGAAACACCATATATTTT,CASSRSSGNTIYF
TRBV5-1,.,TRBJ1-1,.,TGCGCCAGCAGCTTGGACGCGGGTAGGTACACTGAAGCTTTCTTT,CASSLDAGRYTEAFF